The next 24 T cell receptor beta chains were all read from a single sample in a study of T cells in Graves' hyperthyroidism and ophthalmopathy (dated by TCRdb to the late 2010s). Libraries were built with multiplex PCR. The sequencer listed for this sample is Illumina HiSeq 2000. TCR beta CDR3 regions were amplified from RNA transcripts. For the first round of RT-PCR on the TCR CDR3, the HTBI primer set was used together with the Qiagen OneStep RT-PCR kit. Using fastp trimming at Q25 and MiXCR clonotype assembly, TCRdb reanalyzed the public sequencing data and kept in-frame beta chains. Every distinct CDR3 protein forms one entry, paired with its most common genes and DNA. Present in this sample are about 840,000 distinct CDR3 sequences, about two fifths of which were seen just once. Around 10% of the sample comes from the top ten. Sequenced: blood. The receptors were sampled from a man younger than 35 with Graves' hyperthyroidism.

This chain connects TRBV20-1 to TRBJ2-5; D call uncertain. Germline values: CDR1 DFQATT, CDR2 SNEGSKA (reference sequence). There are 13 residues in the CDR3. V lost 3 bases, J lost 2 bases, and 10 bases lay in between. The CDR3 region has the DNA TGCAGTGCTAGGCAGGAACTTCAAGAGACCCAGTACTTC. This gives the protein CSARQELQETQYF.

At least ten counts were recorded for this clonotype. The J gene is TRBJ1-1, the V gene TRBV29-1; D not resolved. The germline V gene encodes CDR1 SQVTM and CDR2 ANQGSEA. This CDR3 spans 15 amino acids. Trimming took 7 bases from V and 2 from J, leaving 20 bases between them. The CDR3 loop reads CSASPTSRPNTEAFF. In DNA form, the CDR3 reads TGCAGCGCGAGCCCTACCTCCAGGCCTAACACTGAAGCTTTCTTT.

In its sample, this clonotype was seen a few times. The chain recombines TRBV14 with TRBJ2-2; TRBD2 might be the D (6 bases). Trimming removed 3 bases at V and 8 bases at J, with 10 bases between. CDR1 and CDR2 from the germline V gene are SGHDN and FVKESK. This CDR3 comprises 13 residues. The CDR3 here is CASSQRGRGELFF. The CDR3, as DNA: TGTGCCAGCAGCCAGCGAGGGAGGGGGGAGCTGTTTTTT.

Regarding this clonotype: Compared with germline, one end of the junction differs, possibly owing to a read error. J is TRBJ1-6 and V is TRBV6-5, with a weak D call TRBD1 (6 bases). The CDR3 spans 15 residues. CDR1 and CDR2 from the germline V gene are MNHEY and SVGAGI. The CDR3 coding sequence is TGCGCCAGCAGTGAGTCGCAGGGGCCGAATTCACCCCTCCACTTT. Translated: CASSESQGPNSPLHF.

This sequence joins TRBV19 and TRBJ2-7; D gene unclear. V dropped 2 bases and J dropped 9 bases, with 14 bases sitting between them. Germline-derived CDR1 and CDR2 are LNHDA and SQIVND (reference sequence). The CDR3 runs 13 residues. As DNA, the CDR3 is TGTGCCAGTAGTATACAAGTGGGCCGAGGGCAGTACTTC. Translated, it gives CASSIQVGRGQYF.

This sequence joins TRBV19 and TRBJ1-5, with a weak D call TRBD1 (5 bases). The CDR3 length is 16 residues. Germline loops: CDR1 LNHDA, CDR2 SQIVND (reference sequence). V lost 8 bases and J lost 5, with 22 bases in between. CDR3: CASSGGSGQGDQPQHF. As DNA, the CDR3 is TGTGCCAGTTCGGGAGGCTCGGGCCAGGGTGATCAGCCCCAGCATTTT.

A remark on this clonotype: The junction shows a germline mismatch at one end, possibly a read error. The V call is TRBV29-1, the J call TRBJ2-7, with D possibly being TRBD1 (6 bases). The CDR3 is 14 residues long. Germline V gene data show CDR1 as SQVTM and CDR2 as ANQGSEA. The DNA for the CDR3 is TGCAGCGCCGCCCGGACAGCCAGCTCCTACGAGCGGTACTTC. This translates into CSAARTASSYERYF.

This clonotype was picked up many times. CDR3 sequence reads: CSARTGKNYGYTF. The CDR3 DNA reads TGCAGTGCTAGAACAGGCAAAAACTATGGCTACACCTTC. The chain links TRBV20-1 to TRBJ1-2; D is perhaps TRBD1 (5 bases). From germline, CDR1 is DFQATT and CDR2 SNEGSKA (reference sequence). This CDR3 region has 13 residues. V was trimmed by 2 bases and J by 2 bases, leaving 9 bases between them.

V is TRBV29-1 and J is TRBJ2-7, with 9 bases that match TRBD2. Germline lookup yields CDR1 SQVTM and CDR2 ANQGSEA. Trimming took 8 bases from V and 3 from J; bases not matched to a gene: 8. The CDR3 covers 13 residues. The CDR3 region is CSRRTSAHYEQYF. The CDR3, as DNA: TGCAGCAGACGGACTAGCGCCCACTACGAGCAGTACTTC.

This clonotype was detected many times. The genes are TRBV29-1 and TRBJ1-1, with 9 bases lining up with TRBD1. V was pared by 6 bases and J by 4 bases, with 6 bases of the junction left unmatched. CDR1 is SQVTM, CDR2 ANQGSEA, per germline. CDR3 length equals 13 residues. CDR3 protein: CSVDRGDLTEAFF. The CDR3, as DNA: TGCAGCGTGGACAGGGGTGATCTCACTGAAGCTTTCTTT.

This rearrangement joins TRBV19 to TRBJ1-1, with D unresolved. CDR1 is LNHDA, CDR2 SQIVND, per germline (reference sequence). The V end was cut by 1 base, the J end by 3 bases, with 9 bases between. This CDR3 region has 14 residues. CDR3: CASSIGGFHTEAFF. In DNA form, the CDR3 reads TGTGCCAGTAGTATAGGAGGGTTTCACACTGAAGCTTTCTTT.

At least ten counts were recorded for this clonotype. The CDR3 DNA is TGCAGCGTTCGACAACAGGGAAACACTGAAGCTTTCTTT. This encodes CSVRQQGNTEAFF. V and J are TRBV29-1 and TRBJ1-1; a weak D match, TRBD1 (6 bases). The germline V gene has CDR1 SQVTM and CDR2 ANQGSEA. The CDR3 contains 13 residues. The V end was cut by 5 bases, the J end by 2 bases, with 12 bases between.

The chain carries TRBV4-3 and TRBJ2-7, with 7 nucleotides matching TRBD2. After removal of 0 bases from V and 5 bases from J, the junction contained 4 bases not matched to a gene. Germline lookup yields CDR1 LGHNA and CDR2 YSLEER. The CDR3 contains 14 residues. CDR3 nucleotides: TGCGCCAGCAGCCAAGACCGAGCGGGAAACGAGCAGTACTTC. Protein product: CASSQDRAGNEQYF.

The rearrangement links TRBV6-6 to TRBJ1-2, with no clear D. Trimming took off 0 bases at V and 8 bases at J, with 7 bases between the two ends. Germline values: CDR1 MNHNY, CDR2 SVGAGI (reference sequence). This CDR3 is built from 12 residues. CDR3 coding DNA: TGTGCCAGCAGTTACTCGAAGGGAGGCTACACCTTC. It translates to CASSYSKGGYTF.

This clonotype has a count of ten or more. The chain carries TRBV10-3 and TRBJ2-7, with TRBD1 identical over 10 bases. The V gene's germline CDR1 is ENHRY and CDR2 SYGVKD. This CDR3 is 12 amino acids long. V was clipped by 8 bases and J by 3 bases; unmatched bases: 1. The CDR3 nucleotides are TGTGCCATCGGGACAGGGGTCTACGAGCAGTACTTC. Residues: CAIGTGVYEQYF.

The chain uses TRBV7-8 and TRBJ1-2, with TRBD1 as a possible D gene (5 bases). Trimming stripped 4 bases from V and 7 bases from J, with 10 bases between. This CDR3 is built from 12 residues. The germline V gene encodes CDR1 SGHVS and CDR2 FQNEAQ. This CDR3 is CASSSPGAGYTF. CDR3 DNA sequence: TGTGCCAGCAGCTCTCCCGGGGCTGGCTACACCTTC.

The genes are TRBV2 and TRBJ2-2; 11 bases are a match to TRBD2. Germline CDR1 SNHLY, CDR2 FYNNEI. The CDR3 sequence is 14 residues long. Trimming cost V 5 bases and J 8 bases; bases outside gene matches: 4. CDR3 in amino acids: CASSPRTSGGELFF. CDR3 DNA sequence: TGTGCCAGCAGTCCACGGACTAGCGGGGGGGAGCTGTTTTTT.

On this clonotype itself: A read error may be the cause here, since a much bigger clone is one base away. The V call is TRBV7-3, the J call TRBJ1-3; D gene uncertain. With 2 bases removed from V and 14 bases from J, the gap between germline ends came to 13 bases. The CDR3 covers 12 residues. The germline gives CDR1 SGHTA, CDR2 FQGTGA. For the CDR3, the DNA is TGTGCCAGCAGCTTAGGACCGCTTGAGGTATATTTT. Its translation is CASSLGPLEVYF.

This clonotype was observed a few times. The chain joins TRBV6-1 to TRBJ1-1, with D possibly TRBD1 on 5 matching bases. V dropped 10 bases and J dropped 0 bases, with 21 bases sitting between them. CDR1 is MNHNS, CDR2 SASEGT, per germline. The CDR3 loop spans 16 amino acids. The CDR3 DNA reads TGTGCCATCGAAACCCCGGGGCATGACATGAACACTGAAGCTTTCTTT. Protein: CAIETPGHDMNTEAFF.

This chain uses TRBV9 with TRBJ2-7; no reliable D call. The germline CDR1 and CDR2 sequences are SGDLS and YYNGEE. The CDR3 consists of 12 residues. The V end lost 2 bases, the J end lost 4 bases, and 7 bases lay between the germline ends. This CDR3 is CASSVQEYEQYF. CDR3 bases: TGTGCCAGCAGCGTCCAGGAGTACGAGCAGTACTTC.

The chain couples TRBV9 to TRBJ2-7; tentatively, D is TRBD2 (6 bases). Trimming took off 3 bases at V and 9 bases at J, with 13 bases between the two ends. Germline V lookup: CDR1 SGDLS, CDR2 YYNGEE. CDR3 length: 12 amino acids. The CDR3 DNA is TGTGCCAGCAGCGCGGGAGTAAGGGGGCAGTACTTC. Translation: CASSAGVRGQYF.

This chain connects TRBV9 to TRBJ2-2; tentatively, D is TRBD2 (6 bases). The V gene lost 0 bases and the J gene lost 7 bases, with 16 bases spanning the gap. CDR3 length equals 16 residues. Germline V CDR1 and CDR2: SGDLS, YYNGEE. The CDR3 nucleotides are TGTGCCAGCAGCGTAGCTGCAGGACTATTAAACGGGGAGCTGTTTTTT. Protein product: CASSVAAGLLNGELFF. The entire variable domain, with the rest obtained from reference TRBV9 and TRBJ2-2, is as follows: DSGVTQTPKHLITATGQRVTLRCSPRSGDLSVYWYQQSLDQGLQFLIQYYNGEERAKGNILERFSAQQFPDLHSELNLSSLELGDSALYFCASSVAAGLLNGELFFGEGSRLTVL.

A few counts support this clonotype. This chain connects TRBV12-3 or TRBV12-4 to TRBJ2-2; D is perhaps TRBD1 (6 bases). The V gene lost 7 bases and the J gene lost 4 bases, with 13 bases spanning the gap. The CDR3 has 14 amino acids. CDR3 in amino acids: CASTPTGPTGELFF. CDR3 DNA: TGTGCCAGCACCCCAACAGGGCCCACCGGGGAGCTGTTTTTT.

This clonotype was seen a few times. The chain recombines TRBV7-2 with TRBJ2-5; maybe TRBD1 (5 bases). The CDR3 contains 13 residues. Germline values: CDR1 SGHTA, CDR2 FQGNSA. Trimming cost V 4 bases and J 1 base, with 7 bases left between them. DNA of the CDR3: TGTGCCAGCAGCTCAGGGATCCAAGAGACCCAGTACTTC. Its protein is CASSSGIQETQYF. Looking up the rest from reference TRBV7-2 and TRBJ2-5 gives the full variable domain: GAGVSQSPSNKVTEKGKDVELRCDPISGHTALYWYRQSLGQGLEFLIYFQGNSAPDKSGLPSDRFSAERTGGSVSTLTIQRTQQEDSAVYLCASSSGIQETQYFGPGTRLLVL.